This TCR beta chain was sequenced during a study of shared clonotypes between healthy human individuals. Study-level points and caveats: The sole specimen, blood, was sampled, and tissue repertoires likely differ.

Details on this clone: Its antigen is unidentified.

The donors were adults (healthy and HIV-negative) with no recent acute infections or vaccinations. The trim removed 3 bases at V and 3 bases at J, leaving 11 bases unmatched. Germline CDR1 reads LNHDA; CDR2 reads SQIVND (reference sequence). The CDR3 sequence is 18 residues long. The authors distributed each subset's genomic DNA evenly over several immunoSEQ plates. The repertoire was sequenced with immunoSEQ multiplex PCR; TCRdb's copy has only in-frame clones and lacks some. The repertoire includes about 460,000 clones, over 60% of them detected once, and 12% sits in the top ten. Sample: PBMCs. V and J are TRBV19 and TRBJ2-7; 13 nucleotides line up with TRBD2. This clonotype was sampled from a woman in her 40s in good health. Some clones in this sample may be carry-over from other donors' samples. This CDR3 reads CASSMVLAGGPLFYEQYF. CDR3 sequence (DNA): TGTGCCAGTAGTATGGTACTAGCGGGAGGGCCCCTCTTCTACGAGCAGTACTTC.